One and the same sample provided the 15 T cell receptor beta chains below, sequenced in a study of T cells in narcolepsy. Clones were sequenced by immunoSEQ multiplex PCR, and TCRdb holds only the in-frame ones, with some missing. This table has approximately 23,000 clones, approximately 85% appearing once. What was sequenced was memory (CD45RA-) CD4+ T cells from blood. These receptors came from a human donor in good health.

The J gene is TRBJ2-4, the V gene TRBV5-1; possibly TRBD2 for D (6 bases). Germline CDR1 is SGHRS and CDR2 is YFSETQ. The CDR3 has 14 amino acids. V was shortened by 2 bases and J by 8 bases, with 14 bases between the two germline ends. CDR3 sequence: CASSFGGAIDIQYF. Here the CDR3 DNA reads TGCGCCAGCAGCTTCGGAGGGGCGATTGACATTCAGTACTTC.

The genes are TRBV6-4 and TRBJ1-1; D not certain. The CDR3 loop spans 14 amino acids. Deletions cut 1 base from V and 4 bases from J, with 10 bases between. Germline V CDR1 and CDR2: MRHNA, SNTAGT. CDR3 sequence (DNA): TGTGCCAGCAGTGACTTTTTGGGTAGCACTGAAGCTTTCTTT. Its protein is CASSDFLGSTEAFF.

This clone was detected once. The chain combines TRBV6-1 with TRBJ1-1; D is uncertain. CDR1 MNHNS and CDR2 SASEGT come from the germline V gene. V was clipped by 5 bases and J by 3 bases, with 10 bases between them. This CDR3 is 13 amino acids long. The DNA of the CDR3 is TGTGCCAGCAGTTATAAACGGGACACTGAAGCTTTCTTT. Its protein is CASSYKRDTEAFF.

The CDR3 DNA reads TGTGCCAGCAGAAGACAGGCCCATGAGCAGTTCTTC. Translation gives CASRRQAHEQFF. The rearrangement uses TRBV6-1 and TRBJ2-1; the D gene is possibly TRBD1 (6 bases). The ends were cut back, 6 bases at V and 8 bases at J, with 11 bases in the middle. The CDR3 runs 12 residues. Germline loops: CDR1 MNHNS, CDR2 SASEGT.

This rearrangement joins TRBV7-9 to TRBJ1-4, with 7 bases fitting TRBD1. With 5 bases clipped from V and 5 bases from J, the junction kept 8 bases outside the gene matches. Per the germline V gene, CDR1 is SEHNR and CDR2 is FQNEAQ (reference sequence). The CDR3 extends over 15 amino acids. CDR3 loop: CASSRAGQLNEKLFF. CDR3 DNA: TGTGCCAGCAGCCGGGCGGGACAGTTGAATGAAAAACTGTTTTTT. Together with reference TRBV7-9 and TRBJ1-4, the CDR3 gives the full variable domain: DTGVSQNPRHKITKRGQNVTFRCDPISEHNRLYWYRQTLGQGPEFLTYFQNEAQLEKSRLLSDRFSAERPKGSFSTLEIQRTEQGDSAMYLCASSRAGQLNEKLFFGSGTQLSVL.

The rearrangement uses TRBV6-1 and TRBJ1-1; D gene ambiguous. Germline V gene data show CDR1 as MNHNS and CDR2 as SASEGT. The V end lost 4 bases, the J end lost 2 bases, and 8 bases lay between the germline ends. The length of the CDR3 is 13 residues. CDR3: CASSVTANTEAFF. CDR3 nucleotides: TGTGCCAGCAGTGTGACTGCTAACACTGAAGCTTTCTTT.

This chain uses TRBV5-1 with TRBJ1-2, with TRBD1 identical over 7 bases. The CDR3 totals 12 residues. The germline CDR1 and CDR2 sequences are SGHRS and YFSETQ. V trimming: 7 bases; J trimming: 4 bases; junction bases outside the gene matches: 4. The CDR3 nucleotides are TGCGCCAGCGGACAGGATTCCTATGGCTACACCTTC. It yields the protein CASGQDSYGYTF.

This clone is a singleton in its sample. The rearrangement uses TRBV6-5 and TRBJ2-7; D perhaps matches TRBD1 (6 bases). The CDR3 covers 14 residues. Deletions cut 6 bases from V and 0 bases from J, with 12 bases between. Germline V CDR1 and CDR2: MNHEY, SVGAGI. Here the CDR3 reads CASRRTADSYEQYF. DNA of the CDR3: TGTGCCAGCAGAAGGACAGCAGACTCCTACGAGCAGTACTTC.

This clone has a handful of counts. The chain uses TRBV19 and TRBJ1-4, with D maybe TRBD1 (5 bases). This CDR3 region has 16 residues. Germline CDR1 and CDR2: LNHDA and SQIVND (reference sequence). V was trimmed by 6 bases and J by 0 bases, leaving 14 bases between them. DNA of the CDR3: TGTGCCAGTAGAGTGGGACGGGGATCAACTAATGAAAAACTGTTTTTT. This gives the protein CASRVGRGSTNEKLFF.

The genes are TRBV11-3 and TRBJ2-5; no reliable D call. The V gene lost 4 bases and the J gene lost 1 base, with 7 bases spanning the gap. CDR1 SGHNT and CDR2 YENEEA come from the germline V gene. The CDR3 consists of 13 residues. DNA for the CDR3: TGTGCCAGCAGCTCCGGGTCCCAAGAGACCCAGTACTTC. Residues: CASSSGSQETQYF.

V and J are TRBV19 and TRBJ2-7, with 14 bases matching TRBD2. In germline, CDR1 is LNHDA, CDR2 SQIVND (reference sequence). V was pared by 6 bases and J by 2 bases, with 9 bases of the junction left unmatched. The CDR3 consists of 17 residues. The CDR3 bases are TGTGCCAGTAGAGCTGGACTAGCGGGAGGTGGAACCTACGAGCAGTACTTC. Translated, it gives CASRAGLAGGGTYEQYF.

In DNA, the CDR3 is TGTGCCAGTAGTATCGCAGGGGGCCTGTACGAGCAGTACTTC. This sequence encodes CASSIAGGLYEQYF. The gene calls are TRBV19 and TRBJ2-7; 8 positions match TRBD1. V was pared by 3 bases and J by 4 bases, with 5 bases of the junction left unmatched. The CDR3 runs to 14 residues. The germline gives CDR1 LNHDA, CDR2 SQIVND (reference sequence).

The chain joins TRBV19 to TRBJ2-5; TRBD2 matches 9 bases. Germline V gene lookup returns CDR1 LNHDA and CDR2 SQIVND (reference sequence). The V segment lost 4 bases and the J segment 2 bases; nucleotides outside the gene matches: 5. The CDR3 covers 15 residues. CDR3 nucleotide sequence: TGTGCCAGTAGTACGAGCGGGAGGATTCAAGAGACCCAGTACTTC. It specifies CASSTSGRIQETQYF.

This chain connects TRBV4-2 to TRBJ2-3; the D is unclear. Germline V gene sequence: CDR1 LGHNA, CDR2 YNFKEQ. The CDR3 consists of 15 residues. The V gene lost 1 base and the J gene lost 2 bases, with 10 bases spanning the gap. CDR3 sequence: CASSQGRVYTDTQYF. The CDR3 nucleotides are TGTGCCAGCAGCCAAGGAAGGGTTTACACAGATACGCAGTATTTT.

V usage is TRBV19 and J usage is TRBJ1-5; D not resolved. CDR3 length: 15 amino acids. With 7 bases removed from V and 0 bases from J, the gap between germline ends came to 13 bases. Germline values: CDR1 LNHDA, CDR2 SQIVND (reference sequence). The CDR3 reads CASMQNWNSNQPQHF. As DNA, the CDR3 is TGTGCCAGTATGCAGAACTGGAATAGCAATCAGCCCCAGCATTTT.